This T cell receptor beta chain came from a study of glioma-infiltrating T cells. Study-level findings and limits: Tissue and blood shared very few CDR3 sequences. Non-neoplastic patients had below-expected tissue-blood divergence, while all gliomas exceeded expectation.

J was trimmed by 3 bases and V by 5 bases; bases with no gene match: 5. The CDR3 contains 14 residues. Germline CDR1 reads SGHTA; CDR2 reads FQGNSA. This clonotype was recorded at least ten times. The antigen is undetermined. The iRepertoire nested amplicon-rescue multiplex PCR amplified TCR alpha and beta CDR3s from RNA. For one-step reverse transcription and amplification, about 85-400 ng of tissue mRNA or PBMC total RNA was used. One entry per CDR3 protein results from TCRdb running MiXCR on the multiplex PCR reads. The sample lists approximately 90,000 distinct CDR3 sequences, 23% occurring once. The sample consisted of glioma tissue, nonneoplastic brain tissue, or PBMCs (not recorded which). The sequence came from a human donor with low-grade glioma or glioblastoma, undergoing nonglioma brain surgery, or in good health (not recorded which). The chain has TRBV7-2 and TRBJ1-1; TRBD1 matches 8 bases. The CDR3 nucleotides are TGTGCCAGCAGCCGGGACAGGTCATACACTGAAGCTTTCTTT. This sequence encodes CASSRDRSYTEAFF.